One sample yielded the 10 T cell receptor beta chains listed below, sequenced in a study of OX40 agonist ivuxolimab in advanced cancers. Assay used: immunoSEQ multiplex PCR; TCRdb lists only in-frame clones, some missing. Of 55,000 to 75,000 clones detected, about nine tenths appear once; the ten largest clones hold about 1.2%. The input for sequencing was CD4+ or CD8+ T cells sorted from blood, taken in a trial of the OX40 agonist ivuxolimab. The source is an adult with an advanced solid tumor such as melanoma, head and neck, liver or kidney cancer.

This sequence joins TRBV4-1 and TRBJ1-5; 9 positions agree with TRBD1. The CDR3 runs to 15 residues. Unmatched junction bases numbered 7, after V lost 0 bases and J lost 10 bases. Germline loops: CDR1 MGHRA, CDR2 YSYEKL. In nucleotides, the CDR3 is TGCGCCAGCAGCCAAGAGGGACAGGGACCTGGCCCCCAGCATTTT. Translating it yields CASSQEGQGPGPQHF.

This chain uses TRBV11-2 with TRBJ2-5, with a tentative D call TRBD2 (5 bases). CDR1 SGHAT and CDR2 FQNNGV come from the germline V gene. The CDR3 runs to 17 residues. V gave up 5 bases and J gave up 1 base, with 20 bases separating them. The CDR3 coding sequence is TGTGCCAGCAGCCCTCGCCCCGGAGCAGGACTCCAAGAGACCCAGTACTTC. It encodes CASSPRPGAGLQETQYF.

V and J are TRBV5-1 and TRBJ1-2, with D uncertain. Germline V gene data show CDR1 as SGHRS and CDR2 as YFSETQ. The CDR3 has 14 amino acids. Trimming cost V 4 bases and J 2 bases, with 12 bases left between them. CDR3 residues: CASSPSKINYGYTF. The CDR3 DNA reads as TGCGCCAGCAGCCCCTCAAAGATCAACTATGGCTACACCTTC.

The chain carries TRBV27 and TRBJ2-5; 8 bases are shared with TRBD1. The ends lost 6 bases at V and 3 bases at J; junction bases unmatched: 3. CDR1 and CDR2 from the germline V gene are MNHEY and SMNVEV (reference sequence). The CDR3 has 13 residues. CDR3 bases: TGTGCCAGCAGCAACAGGGGGAAAGAGACCCAGTACTTC. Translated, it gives CASSNRGKETQYF.

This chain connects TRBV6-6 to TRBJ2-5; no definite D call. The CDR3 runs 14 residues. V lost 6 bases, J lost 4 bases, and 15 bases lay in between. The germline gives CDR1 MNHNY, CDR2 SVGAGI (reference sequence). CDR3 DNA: TGTGCCAGCAGCCGGGCCCTAACCATAGAGACCCAGTACTTC. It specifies CASSRALTIETQYF.

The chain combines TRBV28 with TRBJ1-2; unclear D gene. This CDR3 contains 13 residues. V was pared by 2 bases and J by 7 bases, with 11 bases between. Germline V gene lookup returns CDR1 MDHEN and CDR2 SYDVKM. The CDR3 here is CASSLAQVLGYTF. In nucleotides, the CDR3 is TGTGCCAGCAGTTTAGCGCAGGTTCTTGGCTACACCTTC.

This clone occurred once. The CDR3 is CASSPAPIPSGETQYF. The CDR3 DNA sequence: TGTGCCAGCAGCCCCGCCCCAATACCTTCGGGAGAGACCCAGTACTTC. V and J are TRBV7-3 and TRBJ2-5; D ambiguous. The germline CDR1 and CDR2 sequences are SGHTA and FQGTGA. V was clipped by 5 bases and J by 4 bases, with 20 bases between them. This CDR3 contains 16 residues.

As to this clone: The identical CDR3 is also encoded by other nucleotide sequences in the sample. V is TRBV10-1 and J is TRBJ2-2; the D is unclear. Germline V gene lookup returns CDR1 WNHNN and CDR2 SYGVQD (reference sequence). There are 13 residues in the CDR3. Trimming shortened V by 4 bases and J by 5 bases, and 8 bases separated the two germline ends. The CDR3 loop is CASSASITGELFF. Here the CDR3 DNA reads TGCGCCAGCAGTGCATCGATAACCGGGGAGCTGTTTTTT.

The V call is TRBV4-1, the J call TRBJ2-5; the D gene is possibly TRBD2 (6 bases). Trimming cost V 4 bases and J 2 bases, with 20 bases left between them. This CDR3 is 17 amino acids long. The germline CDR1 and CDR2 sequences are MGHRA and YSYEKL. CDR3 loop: CASSPQASLSGQETQYF. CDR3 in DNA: TGCGCCAGCAGCCCCCAAGCGAGTCTTAGCGGTCAAGAGACCCAGTACTTC.

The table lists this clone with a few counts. CDR3 sequence (DNA): TGTGCCAGCAGCTGGCAGGGCTACGAGCAGTACTTC. It encodes CASSWQGYEQYF. This chain connects TRBV5-4 to TRBJ2-7; tentative D call: TRBD1 (5 bases). The V gene's germline CDR1 is SGHNT and CDR2 YYREEE (reference sequence). There are 12 residues in the CDR3. Between the trimmed V and J ends, which lost 3 bases and 3 bases, there was a span of 7 bases.